These 28 T cell receptor beta chains share one sample of origin, sequenced in a study of PD-1 blockade in mismatch repair-deficient tumors. Profiling relied on immunoSEQ multiplex PCR, and the TCRdb table lists in-frame clones only, not all of them. Of some 120,000 clones in the sample, over 65% were seen once. The sequences come from peripheral blood, collected about 60 weeks after starting pembrolizumab. These receptors were obtained from an adult with mismatch repair-deficient cancer.

Worth noting for this clone: Germline and junction disagree at one end, which may indicate a read error. The chain links TRBV7-7 to TRBJ2-2, with D possibly being TRBD1 or TRBD2 (6 bases each). Germline V gene lookup returns CDR1 SSHAT and CDR2 FNYEAQ (reference sequence). The CDR3 has 15 residues. The DNA of the CDR3 is TGTGCTAGCAGCCTCGGGGGCACGAACACCGGGGAGCTGTTTTTT. Its protein product is CASSLGGTNTGELFF.

This clone was detected only a few times. J is TRBJ2-7 and V is TRBV11-3; 10 bases agree with TRBD2. The CDR3 length is 15 residues. Germline-derived CDR1 and CDR2 are SGHNT and YENEEA. Trimming at V came to 5 bases and at J to 2 bases, leaving 6 bases not matched to a gene. Here the CDR3 reads CASSPGLALTYEQYF. The CDR3 DNA reads TGTGCCAGCAGCCCGGGACTAGCGTTGACCTACGAGCAGTACTTC. Supplemented by reference TRBV11-3 and TRBJ2-7, the full variable domain reads EAGVVQSPRYKIIEKKQPVAFWCNPISGHNTLYWYLQNLGQGPELLIRYENEEAVDDSQLPKDRFSAERLKGVDSTLKIQPAELGDSAVYLCASSPGLALTYEQYFGPGTRLTVT.

This clone was seen a handful of times. The gene calls are TRBV5-1 and TRBJ1-2; 7 nucleotides line up with TRBD1. The germline V gene encodes CDR1 SGHRS and CDR2 YFSETQ. Unmatched junction bases numbered 10, after V lost 3 bases and J lost 8 bases. This CDR3 region has 14 residues. In DNA, the CDR3 is TGCGCCAGCAGCTCGGACAGGCGGGCAGAGGGCTACACCTTC. Translation: CASSSDRRAEGYTF.

J is TRBJ1-2 and V is TRBV7-8; D perhaps matches TRBD1 (6 bases). This CDR3 region has 12 residues. V lost 5 bases and J 8 bases, leaving 12 bases between the germline ends. Germline V CDR1 and CDR2: SGHVS, FQNEAQ. CDR3 bases: TGTGCCAGCAGCCCCGGGGGCATAGGCTACACCTTC. Residues: CASSPGGIGYTF. Complete variable domain (other parts from reference TRBV7-8 and TRBJ1-2): GAGVSQSPRYKVAKRGQDVALRCDPISGHVSLFWYQQALGQGPEFLTYFQNEAQLDKSGLPSDRFFAERPEGSVSTLKIQRTQQEDSAVYLCASSPGGIGYTFGSGTRLTVV.

The chain combines TRBV9 with TRBJ2-5; the match to TRBD1 covers 10 bases. Unmatched junction bases numbered 8, after V lost 0 bases and J lost 3 bases. The CDR3 has 17 residues. Germline values: CDR1 SGDLS, CDR2 YYNGEE. This chain's CDR3 is CASSVGASGTGEETQYF. The CDR3 coding sequence is TGTGCCAGCAGCGTAGGAGCCTCCGGGACAGGGGAAGAGACCCAGTACTTC.

This clone is a singleton in its sample. The chain has TRBV10-3 and TRBJ2-1; TRBD2 matches 7 bases. Germline V gene lookup returns CDR1 ENHRY and CDR2 SYGVKD. Trimming at V came to 3 bases and at J to 12 bases, leaving 11 bases not matched to a gene. CDR3 length: 14 residues. The CDR3 sequence is CAISDYAGEDGQFF. For the CDR3, the DNA is TGTGCCATCAGTGATTACGCGGGAGAAGATGGGCAGTTCTTC.

This chain connects TRBV2 to TRBJ2-3; TRBD2 agrees at 10 bases. CDR3 length: 14 amino acids. The junction had 4 bases not matched to a gene; V was cut back by 6 bases and J by 4 bases. CDR1 and CDR2 (germline): SNHLY, FYNNEI. The chain's CDR3 is CASRRGLAADTQYF. Written as DNA, the CDR3 is TGTGCCAGCAGACGTGGACTAGCGGCAGATACGCAGTATTTT.

The chain carries TRBV7-9 and TRBJ2-3; D remains unclear. Trimming cost V 4 bases and J 4 bases, with 15 bases left between them. The germline V gene encodes CDR1 SEHNR and CDR2 FQNEAQ (reference sequence). The CDR3 spans 15 residues. The DNA for the CDR3 is TGTGCCAGCAGCTACGAAAATCGTGGTTCAGATACGCAGTATTTT. Translated: CASSYENRGSDTQYF.

The chain uses TRBV13 and TRBJ2-7; D possibly corresponds to TRBD2 (6 bases). V lost 4 bases to trimming and J lost 5 bases, with 21 bases between them. This CDR3 is built from 16 residues. Germline assignment: CDR1 PRHDT and CDR2 FYEKMQ (reference sequence). The CDR3 nucleotides read TGTGCCAGCAGCTCTCCTTTTTCTACGGGAGTAAACGAGCAGTACTTC. Its translation is CASSSPFSTGVNEQYF.

On this clone itself: Germline is not matched at one junction end, which may reflect a read error. The chain recombines TRBV6-5 with TRBJ2-7, with D maybe TRBD2 (6 bases). The germline V gene has CDR1 MNHEY and CDR2 SVGAGI. There are 13 residues in the CDR3. CDR3 loop: CASSYLSGLDQNF. The CDR3 DNA follows: TGTGCCAGCAGTTATTTGAGCGGGCTTGATCAGAACTTC.

The chain employs TRBV6-5 and TRBJ1-1, with unresolved D. The CDR3 length is 15 residues. Germline loops: CDR1 MNHEY, CDR2 SVGAGI. Trimming left V 3 bases short and J 1 base short, with 12 bases between. The CDR3 DNA follows: TGTGCCAGCAGTTATCGTACGGCAGGGAACACTGAAGCTTTCTTT. It encodes CASSYRTAGNTEAFF.

The chain joins TRBV9 to TRBJ2-2; maybe TRBD2 (5 bases). Looked up from germline, CDR1 is SGDLS and CDR2 is YYNGEE. This CDR3 is built from 15 residues. Trimming shortened V by 2 bases and J by 0 bases, and 8 bases separated the two germline ends. The CDR3 DNA reads as TGTGCCAGCAGCGTCCGGGGTCCGAACACCGGGGAGCTGTTTTTT. This sequence encodes CASSVRGPNTGELFF.

The chain is built from TRBV25-1 and TRBJ2-1; tentative D call: TRBD2 (6 bases). The CDR3 is made up of 13 amino acids. Germline V gene lookup returns CDR1 MGHDK and CDR2 SYGVNS. The ends were cut back, 5 bases at V and 11 bases at J, with 16 bases in the middle. The CDR3 here is CASSSRDSGKQFF. CDR3 in DNA: TGTGCCAGCAGTAGCCGGGACTCGGGGAAGCAGTTCTTC.

The chain couples TRBV27 to TRBJ2-3, with D possibly matching TRBD2 (5 bases). The V end lost 2 bases, the J end lost 3 bases, and 15 bases lay between the germline ends. CDR3 size: 16 residues. Germline assignment: CDR1 MNHEY and CDR2 SMNVEV (reference sequence). The CDR3: CASSLSSSGYTDTQYF. CDR3 bases: TGTGCCAGCAGTTTAAGTTCCTCGGGGTATACAGATACGCAGTATTTT.

This clone has a handful of counts. The chain combines TRBV9 with TRBJ1-2; 7 nucleotides agree with TRBD1. This CDR3 is 13 amino acids long. The germline V gene has CDR1 SGDLS and CDR2 YYNGEE. V lost 2 bases, J lost 7 bases, and 5 bases stayed unmatched. This chain's CDR3 is CASSVNTGVGYTF. The CDR3 bases are TGTGCCAGCAGCGTTAACACAGGGGTTGGCTACACCTTC.

CDR3 coding DNA: TGTGCCAGCAGCCCGACCACCGGGACAGGGATCCACGAGCAGTACTTC. It encodes CASSPTTGTGIHEQYF. This chain links TRBV13 with TRBJ2-7, with 9 bases lining up with TRBD1. Germline CDR1 and CDR2: PRHDT and FYEKMQ (reference sequence). The V gene end was trimmed by 5 bases and the J gene end by 5 bases; junction bases not matched to a gene: 13. This CDR3 comprises 16 residues.

J is TRBJ1-2 and V is TRBV18; 9 bases align to TRBD1. The V gene's germline CDR1 is KGHSH and CDR2 LQKENI. The CDR3 has 20 amino acids. V was clipped by 2 bases and J by 3 bases; unmatched bases: 19. In DNA, the CDR3 is TGTGCCAGCTCACCAAAGGTCGGACAGGGGCATGGAGAAGGTGACTATGGCTACACCTTC. Translation gives CASSPKVGQGHGEGDYGYTF.

The gene calls are TRBV11-2 and TRBJ2-1; 9 bases agree with TRBD2. The CDR3 has 14 amino acids. V lost 5 bases, J lost 6 bases, and 5 bases stayed unmatched. From germline, CDR1 is SGHAT and CDR2 FQNNGV. CDR3 residues: CASSTAGGPNEQFF. CDR3 nucleotide sequence: TGTGCCAGCAGCACAGCGGGAGGCCCCAATGAGCAGTTCTTC.

This chain links TRBV11-2 with TRBJ2-7, with 8 positions matching TRBD1. J lost 6 bases, V lost 3 bases, and 7 bases had no gene match. CDR1 and CDR2 from the germline V gene are SGHAT and FQNNGV. CDR3 size: 14 residues. The CDR3, as DNA: TGTGCCAGCAGCTTCGACAGGGGAAGTGGCGAGCAGTACTTC. Translation: CASSFDRGSGEQYF.

V is TRBV27 and J is TRBJ2-3; TRBD2 matches 15 bases. With 6 bases clipped from V and 7 bases from J, the junction kept 5 bases outside the gene matches. There are 15 residues in the CDR3. CDR1 is MNHEY and CDR2 is SMNVEV in the germline V gene (reference sequence). The CDR3 loop reads CASRGTSGRFNTQYF. The CDR3 nucleotides read TGTGCCAGCAGGGGGACTAGCGGGAGGTTCAATACGCAGTATTTT.

V and J are TRBV5-1 and TRBJ2-7; 9 bases match TRBD2. Germline CDR1 SGHRS, CDR2 YFSETQ. V lost 4 bases, J lost 0 bases, and 5 bases stayed unmatched. The CDR3 loop spans 15 amino acids. The CDR3 is CASSTVAGDSYEQYF. The CDR3 DNA is TGCGCCAGCAGCACGGTAGCGGGAGACTCCTACGAGCAGTACTTC.

The chain recombines TRBV29-1 with TRBJ1-1; no clear D gene. This CDR3 is built from 11 residues. Germline V gives CDR1 SQVTM, CDR2 ANQGSEA. Trimming shortened V by 5 bases and J by 6 bases, and 10 bases separated the two germline ends. The chain's CDR3 is CSVPTEAEAFF. The CDR3 DNA reads as TGCAGCGTTCCTACAGAAGCTGAAGCTTTCTTT. The complete variable domain, with remaining parts taken from reference TRBV29-1 and TRBJ1-1, reads SAVISQKPSRDICQRGTSLTIQCQVDSQVTMMFWYRQQPGQSLTLIATANQGSEATYESGFVIDKFPISRPNLTFSTLTVSNMSPEDSSIYLCSVPTEAEAFFGQGTRLTVV.

This clone was counted ten times or more. The chain is built from TRBV7-9 and TRBJ2-7; TRBD2 matches 7 bases. The CDR3 totals 15 residues. Germline V gene sequence: CDR1 SEHNR, CDR2 FQNEAQ (reference sequence). The V gene end was trimmed by 5 bases and the J gene end by 3 bases; junction bases not matched to a gene: 10. CDR3 sequence (DNA): TGTGCCAGCAGCCGGGGACTACTCTTTGACTACGAGCAGTACTTC. It yields the protein CASSRGLLFDYEQYF.

A few counts support this clone. This chain connects TRBV15 to TRBJ1-2; D is undetermined. CDR1 is LNHNV and CDR2 is YYDKDF in the germline V gene (reference sequence). This CDR3 has 16 amino acids. Trimming shortened V by 0 bases and J by 4 bases, and 15 bases separated the two germline ends. The CDR3 bases are TGTGCCACCAGCAGAGATAGTTATCCGGTTAGCTATGGCTACACCTTC. This gives the protein CATSRDSYPVSYGYTF.

This clone has just one count. The CDR3 nucleotides read TGTGCCAGCAGTGTCTCGACAGGAGGTAACTATGGCTACACCTTC. Residues: CASSVSTGGNYGYTF. The chain employs TRBV6-1 and TRBJ1-2, with D tentatively TRBD1 (6 bases). Trimming took 4 bases from V and 1 from J, leaving 13 bases between them. The CDR3 is 15 amino acids. Germline CDR1 reads MNHNS; CDR2 reads SASEGT.

The chain joins TRBV5-5 to TRBJ2-7; 9 bases are a match to TRBD2. Germline CDR1 SGHKS, CDR2 YYEKEE (reference sequence). V gave up 4 bases and J gave up 8 bases; unmatched junction bases: 13. This CDR3 region has 15 residues. The CDR3 coding sequence is TGTGCCAGCAGCCTCGGGGTAGCGGGAGATCGGCAGCAGTACTTC. It translates to CASSLGVAGDRQQYF. Using reference TRBV5-5 and TRBJ2-7 for the parts outside the CDR3, the full variable domain is DAGVTQSPTHLIKTRGQQVTLRCSPISGHKSVSWYQQVLGQGPQFIFQYYEKEERGRGNFPDRFSARQFPNYSSELNVNALLLGDSALYLCASSLGVAGDRQQYFGPGTRLTVT.

The chain links TRBV5-1 to TRBJ2-1; D unresolved. V lost 0 bases and J 9 bases, leaving 13 bases between the germline ends. This CDR3 is built from 14 residues. Looked up from germline, CDR1 is SGHRS and CDR2 is YFSETQ. This CDR3 is CASSLAPMGSEQFF. The CDR3 nucleotides are TGCGCCAGCAGCTTGGCCCCCATGGGATCTGAGCAGTTCTTC.

V gene TRBV6-1 combines with J gene TRBJ2-7; 7 bases align to TRBD1. Germline trimming cut 8 bases from V and 4 bases from J; bases unmatched to any gene: 11. The CDR3 spans 14 residues. Germline loops: CDR1 MNHNS, CDR2 SASEGT. The DNA of the CDR3 is TGTGCCAGCCGTCAGGGGGACCGTACTTACGAGCAGTACTTC. Its translation: CASRQGDRTYEQYF.